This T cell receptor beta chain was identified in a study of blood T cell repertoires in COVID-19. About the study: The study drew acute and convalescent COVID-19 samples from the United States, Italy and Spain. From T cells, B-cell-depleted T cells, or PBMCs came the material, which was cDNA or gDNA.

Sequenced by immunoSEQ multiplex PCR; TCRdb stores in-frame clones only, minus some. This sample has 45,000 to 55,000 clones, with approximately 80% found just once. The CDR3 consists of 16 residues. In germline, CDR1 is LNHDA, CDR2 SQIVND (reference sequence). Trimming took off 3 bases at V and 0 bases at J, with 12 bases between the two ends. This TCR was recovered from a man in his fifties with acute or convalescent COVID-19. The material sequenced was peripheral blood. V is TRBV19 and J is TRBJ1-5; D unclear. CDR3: CASSIFGDYSNQPQHF. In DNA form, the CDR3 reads TGTGCCAGTAGTATCTTTGGAGACTATAGCAATCAGCCCCAGCATTTT.